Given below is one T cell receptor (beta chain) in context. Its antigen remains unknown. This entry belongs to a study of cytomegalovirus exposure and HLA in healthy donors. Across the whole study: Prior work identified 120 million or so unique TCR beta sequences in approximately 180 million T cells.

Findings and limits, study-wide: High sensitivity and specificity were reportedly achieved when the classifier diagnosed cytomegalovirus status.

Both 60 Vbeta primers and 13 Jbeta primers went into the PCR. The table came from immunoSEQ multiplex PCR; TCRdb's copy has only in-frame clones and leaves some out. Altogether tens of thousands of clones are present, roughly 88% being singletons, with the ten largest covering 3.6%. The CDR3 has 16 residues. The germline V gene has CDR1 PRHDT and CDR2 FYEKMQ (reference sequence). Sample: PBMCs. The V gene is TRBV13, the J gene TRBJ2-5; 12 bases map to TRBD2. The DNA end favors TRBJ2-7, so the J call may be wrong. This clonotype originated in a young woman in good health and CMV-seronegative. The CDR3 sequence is CASSLGSGLAGYEQYF. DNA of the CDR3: TGTGCCAGCAGCTTAGGATCGGGACTAGCGGGTTACGAGCAGTACTTC.